Shown below are 15 T cell receptor beta chains from a single sample sequenced in a study of T cell responses to AZD1222 COVID-19 vaccine. The protocol was immunoSEQ multiplex PCR, while the TCRdb copy is restricted to in-frame clones and leaves out a portion. The data show around 130,000 clones, 70% to 90% seen once. Source: peripheral blood, taken 28 days after the second AZD1222 dose. These TCRs come from an adult who received the AZD1222 COVID-19 vaccine.

The chain is built from TRBV30 and TRBJ2-7, with a possible D match to TRBD2 (5 bases). This CDR3 is 14 amino acids long. V was shortened by 5 bases and J by 3 bases, with 17 bases between the two germline ends. CDR1 is GTSNPN, CDR2 SVGIG, per germline (reference sequence). CDR3 in amino acids: CAWHRSGNYYEQYF. CDR3 bases: TGTGCCTGGCACCGGAGCGGTAACTACTACGAGCAGTACTTC.

The rearrangement links TRBV6-6 to TRBJ2-3; TRBD1 matches at 9 bases. CDR3 length equals 14 residues. CDR1 and CDR2 (germline): MNHNY, SVGAGI (reference sequence). V lost 4 bases and J lost 1; bases outside the gene matches: 0. The CDR3 is CASSWTGGTDTQYF. The DNA for the CDR3 is TGTGCCAGCAGTTGGACAGGGGGCACAGATACGCAGTATTTT.

The V gene is TRBV28, the J gene TRBJ1-3; D not resolved. V gave up 6 bases and J gave up 0 bases, with 9 bases separating them. CDR1 MDHEN and CDR2 SYDVKM come from the germline V gene. The CDR3 contains 14 residues. The CDR3 region has the DNA TGTGCCAGCAGACCACCCAACTCTGGAAACACCATATATTTT. This codes for CASRPPNSGNTIYF.

CDR3 protein: CASSLWSTGALIEQYF. CDR3 DNA sequence: TGTGCCAGCAGCTTGTGGTCGACAGGGGCTCTGATTGAGCAGTACTTC. The chain has TRBV5-6 and TRBJ2-7, with 8 bases that match TRBD1. Germline V lookup: CDR1 SGHDT, CDR2 YYEEEE. The CDR3 has 16 amino acids. Trimming removed 1 base from V and 7 bases from J; junction bases left unmatched: 13.

The V call is TRBV7-9, the J call TRBJ2-1; 7 bases are a match to TRBD2. CDR1 and CDR2 (germline): SEHNR, FQNEAQ (reference sequence). V trimming: 10 bases; J trimming: 5 bases; junction bases outside the gene matches: 11. The CDR3 runs to 14 residues. CDR3 sequence: CATQPGGYDNEQFF. The CDR3 DNA reads as TGTGCCACCCAGCCGGGAGGTTATGACAATGAGCAGTTCTTC.

This clone was seen more than once but under ten times. The chain combines TRBV6-5 with TRBJ1-1; D unclear. The germline gives CDR1 MNHEY, CDR2 SVGAGI. Trimming stripped 4 bases from V and 2 bases from J, with 5 bases between. The CDR3 covers 12 residues. CDR3 coding DNA: TGTGCCAGCAGTTGGTTAAACACTGAAGCTTTCTTT. Protein: CASSWLNTEAFF.

V is TRBV30 and J is TRBJ1-2; the D gene is possibly TRBD1 (5 bases). The CDR3 consists of 12 residues. Germline CDR1 and CDR2: GTSNPN and SVGIG (reference sequence). With 4 bases removed from V and 8 bases from J, the gap between germline ends came to 14 bases. This CDR3 reads CAWTRDAGGYTF. The DNA of the CDR3 is TGTGCCTGGACCCGGGACGCGGGGGGCTACACCTTC.

This chain uses TRBV19 with TRBJ1-2, with 9 bases fitting TRBD1. Trimming removed 5 bases from V and 5 bases from J; junction bases left unmatched: 6. Germline V gene lookup returns CDR1 LNHDA and CDR2 SQIVND (reference sequence). This CDR3 comprises 14 residues. The CDR3 protein is CASSAGQGRYGYTF. CDR3 nucleotides: TGTGCCAGTAGTGCGGGACAGGGTCGGTATGGCTACACCTTC.

V is TRBV27 and J is TRBJ1-6; unclear D gene. In germline, CDR1 is MNHEY, CDR2 SMNVEV (reference sequence). V was cut by 3 bases and J by 1 base, with 7 bases left in between. The CDR3 spans 15 residues. The CDR3 DNA follows: TGTGCCAGCAGTTTTCGAGGGTCCTATAATTCACCCCTCCACTTT. Its protein is CASSFRGSYNSPLHF.

The genes are TRBV30 and TRBJ2-1; TRBD2 is a possible D gene (5 bases). Germline V lookup: CDR1 GTSNPN, CDR2 SVGIG (reference sequence). The V gene lost 7 bases and the J gene lost 1 base, with 8 bases spanning the gap. This CDR3 region has 12 residues. CDR3 nucleotide sequence: TGTGCCTTTAGGAGGTCCTACAATGAGCAGTTCTTC. Translated, it gives CAFRRSYNEQFF.

V is TRBV6-5 and J is TRBJ2-7; D not certain. Trimming removed 0 bases at V and 3 bases at J, with 6 bases between. The CDR3 is 13 amino acids. Looked up from germline, CDR1 is MNHEY and CDR2 is SVGAGI. The DNA for the CDR3 is TGTGCCAGCAGTTACTCGGGGATCTACGAGCAGTACTTC. Translating gives CASSYSGIYEQYF.

The chain employs TRBV28 and TRBJ1-5; tentative D call: TRBD1 (6 bases). V was trimmed by 5 bases and J by 0 bases, leaving 11 bases between them. There are 15 residues in the CDR3. The V gene's germline CDR1 is MDHEN and CDR2 SYDVKM. CDR3 in DNA: TGTGCCAGCAGTAGGGGGGGACATAGCAATCAGCCCCAGCATTTT. Encoded protein: CASSRGGHSNQPQHF.

The rearrangement uses TRBV20-1 and TRBJ1-2; D unclear. This CDR3 is built from 13 residues. V was trimmed by 3 bases and J by 2 bases, leaving 10 bases between them. Germline CDR1 and CDR2: DFQATT and SNEGSKA (reference sequence). In nucleotides, the CDR3 is TGCAGTGCTAGTTTACTTGGGAACTATGGCTACACCTTC. Protein: CSASLLGNYGYTF.

This clone was seen a single time. The V gene is TRBV20-1, the J gene TRBJ2-5; TRBD2 agrees at 7 bases. From germline, CDR1 is DFQATT and CDR2 SNEGSKA (reference sequence). V was clipped by 3 bases and J by 5 bases; unmatched bases: 3. The CDR3 consists of 12 residues. CDR3 in DNA: TGCAGTGCTAGTTGGGGGGGGGAGACCCAGTACTTC. It specifies CSASWGGETQYF.

The chain links TRBV6-6 to TRBJ1-1; TRBD1 matches 10 bases. The trim removed 2 bases at V and 3 bases at J, leaving 0 bases unmatched. This CDR3 contains 14 residues. Germline CDR1 and CDR2: MNHNY and SVGAGI (reference sequence). The CDR3: CASSYGTGDTEAFF. CDR3 in DNA: TGTGCCAGCAGTTACGGGACAGGGGACACTGAAGCTTTCTTT.